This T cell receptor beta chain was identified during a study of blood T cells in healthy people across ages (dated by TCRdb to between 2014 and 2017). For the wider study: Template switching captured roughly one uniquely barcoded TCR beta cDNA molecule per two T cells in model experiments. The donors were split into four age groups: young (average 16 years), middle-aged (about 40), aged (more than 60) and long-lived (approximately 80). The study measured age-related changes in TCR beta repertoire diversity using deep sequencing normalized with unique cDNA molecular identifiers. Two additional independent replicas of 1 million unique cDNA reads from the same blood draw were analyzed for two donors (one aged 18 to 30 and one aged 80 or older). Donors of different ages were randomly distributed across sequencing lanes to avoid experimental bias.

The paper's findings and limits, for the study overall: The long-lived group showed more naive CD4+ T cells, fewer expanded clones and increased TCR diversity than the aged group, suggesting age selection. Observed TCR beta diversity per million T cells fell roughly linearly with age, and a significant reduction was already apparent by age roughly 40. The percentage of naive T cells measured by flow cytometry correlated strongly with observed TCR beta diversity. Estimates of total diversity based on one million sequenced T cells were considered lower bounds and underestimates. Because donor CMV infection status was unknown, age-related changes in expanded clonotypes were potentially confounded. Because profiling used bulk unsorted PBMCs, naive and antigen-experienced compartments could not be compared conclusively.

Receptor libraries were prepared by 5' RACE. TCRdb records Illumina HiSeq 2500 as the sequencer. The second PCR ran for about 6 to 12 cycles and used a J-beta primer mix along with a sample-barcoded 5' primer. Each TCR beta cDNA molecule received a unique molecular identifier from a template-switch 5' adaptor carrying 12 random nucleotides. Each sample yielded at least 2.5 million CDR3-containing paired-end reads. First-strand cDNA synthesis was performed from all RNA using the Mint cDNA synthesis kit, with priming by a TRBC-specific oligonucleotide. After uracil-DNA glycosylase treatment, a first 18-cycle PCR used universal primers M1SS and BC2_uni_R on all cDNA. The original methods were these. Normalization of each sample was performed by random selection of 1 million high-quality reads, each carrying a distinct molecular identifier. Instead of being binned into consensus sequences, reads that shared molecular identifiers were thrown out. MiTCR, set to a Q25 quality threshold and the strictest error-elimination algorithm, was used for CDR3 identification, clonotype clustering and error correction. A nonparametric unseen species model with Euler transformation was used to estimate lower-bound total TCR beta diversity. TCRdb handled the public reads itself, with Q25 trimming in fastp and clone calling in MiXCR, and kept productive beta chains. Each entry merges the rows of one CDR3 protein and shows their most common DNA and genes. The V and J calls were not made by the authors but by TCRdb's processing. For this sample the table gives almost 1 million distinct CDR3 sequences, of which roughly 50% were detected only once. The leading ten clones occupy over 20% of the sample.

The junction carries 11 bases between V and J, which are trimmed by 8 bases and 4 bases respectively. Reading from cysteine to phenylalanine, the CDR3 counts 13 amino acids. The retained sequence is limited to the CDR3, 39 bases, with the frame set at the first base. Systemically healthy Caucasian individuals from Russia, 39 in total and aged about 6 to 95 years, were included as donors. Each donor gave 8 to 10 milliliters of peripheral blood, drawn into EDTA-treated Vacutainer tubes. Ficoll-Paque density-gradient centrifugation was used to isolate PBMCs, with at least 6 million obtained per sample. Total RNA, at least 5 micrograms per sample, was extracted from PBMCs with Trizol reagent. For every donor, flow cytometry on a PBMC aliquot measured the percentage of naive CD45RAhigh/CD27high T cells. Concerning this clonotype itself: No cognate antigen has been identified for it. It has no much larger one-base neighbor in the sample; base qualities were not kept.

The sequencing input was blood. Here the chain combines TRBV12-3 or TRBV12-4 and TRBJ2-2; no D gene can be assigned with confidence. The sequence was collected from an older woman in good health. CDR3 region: CASARSGTGELFF. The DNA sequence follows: TGTGCCAGCGCCCGTTCGGGCACCGGGGAGCTGTTTTTT.